This T cell receptor (beta chain) was sequenced in a study of blood T cell repertoires in COVID-19. Study as a whole: Some COVID-19 samples were acute and others convalescent; all came from the United States, Italy and Spain. In each case, the material was cDNA or gDNA derived from T cells, B-cell-depleted T cells, or PBMCs.

The CDR3 loop spans 12 amino acids. Per germline, CDR1 MNHNS and CDR2 SASEGT. Trimming left V 3 bases short and J 6 bases short, with 6 bases between. As originally analysed: Reference gene primer amplification gave estimated nucleated cell counts. TCRdb's copy holds only in-frame clones and misses some; the assay was immunoSEQ multiplex PCR. That table is the source of V, J and clone size, and D and trimming were worked out from the DNA. The sample has 250,000 to 350,000 clones; roughly 88% are singletons. The receptor comes from a young woman with active or convalescent COVID-19. Sequenced input: peripheral blood. The V and J genes are TRBV6-1 and TRBJ1-5; no firm D call. The CDR3 loop reads CASSDGSQPQHF. The DNA for the CDR3 is TGTGCCAGCAGTGACGGTAGTCAGCCCCAGCATTTT.